The 22 T cell receptor beta chains below come from one sample, sequenced in a study of T cells in Graves' hyperthyroidism and ophthalmopathy. Amplification targeted TCR beta CDR3 regions from RNA transcripts. First-round RT-PCR targeting the TCR CDR3 was performed with the HTBI primer set. In TCRdb, the multiplex PCR reads were re-called with MiXCR into one record per CDR3 protein. The sample consists of around 250,000 distinct CDR3 sequences, approximately 23% of them appearing once. The sequenced material came from blood. These TCRs come from a woman aged 40 to 55 with Graves' ophthalmopathy.

This clonotype was recorded many times. The chain carries TRBV5-1 and TRBJ1-1, with 7 bases that match TRBD1. The V segment lost 7 bases and the J segment 3 bases; nucleotides outside the gene matches: 9. This CDR3 has 14 amino acids. In germline, CDR1 is SGHRS, CDR2 YFSETQ. The CDR3 region is CASARTGYDTEAFF. For the CDR3, the DNA is TGCGCCAGCGCCCGGACAGGATATGACACTGAAGCTTTCTTT.

Of note for this clonotype: Being one base from a much bigger clone, this may be a read error. This chain connects TRBV3-1 to TRBJ1-1; D uncertain. V dropped 6 bases and J dropped 1 base, with 12 bases sitting between them. In germline, CDR1 is LGHDT, CDR2 YNNKEL (reference sequence). This CDR3 comprises 14 residues. The CDR3 nucleotides read TGTGCCAGCAGTTATCAAGTCGGGAACACTGAAGCTTTCTTT. Protein product: CASSYQVGNTEAFF.

The sample holds many counts of this clonotype. The chain carries TRBV2 and TRBJ2-4; 10 positions match TRBD2. CDR1 and CDR2 (germline): SNHLY, FYNNEI. The CDR3 loop spans 14 amino acids. J gave up 4 bases and V 7 bases, and 4 bases lay outside the gene matches. The CDR3 loop is CASIGAGGKNIQYF. The CDR3 DNA reads TGTGCCAGCATCGGAGCGGGAGGGAAAAACATTCAGTACTTC.

This clonotype was counted ten times or more. This chain joins TRBV4-2 and TRBJ1-2, with a weak D call TRBD1 (5 bases). Per the germline V gene, CDR1 is LGHNA and CDR2 is YNFKEQ. Trimming removed 0 bases from V and 1 base from J, with 18 bases in between. The CDR3 loop spans 18 amino acids. CDR3 DNA: TGTGCCAGCAGCCAAGAATGGGGCCCGAGACATCGTAACTATGGCTACACCTTC. This translates into CASSQEWGPRHRNYGYTF.

The table lists this clonotype with many counts. The rearrangement uses TRBV19 and TRBJ2-7; TRBD2 matches 11 bases. V lost 3 bases and J lost 5; bases outside the gene matches: 3. Per the germline V gene, CDR1 is LNHDA and CDR2 is SQIVND (reference sequence). CDR3 length: 14 amino acids. DNA for the CDR3: TGTGCCAGTAGTATGCTGGGACTAGCGGACGAGCAGTACTTC. Its translation: CASSMLGLADEQYF.

This clonotype was counted many times. The chain joins TRBV11-2 to TRBJ2-2, with D maybe TRBD2 (6 bases). Between the trimmed V and J ends, which lost 5 bases and 6 bases, there was a span of 16 bases. The CDR3 sequence is 15 residues long. CDR1 and CDR2 from the germline V gene are SGHAT and FQNNGV. CDR3 in DNA: TGTGCCAGCAGCACCGAGGGGAGGAAGGCCGGGGAGCTGTTTTTT. It encodes CASSTEGRKAGELFF.

This clonotype was detected many times. The chain couples TRBV7-9 to TRBJ1-1; no firm D call. Germline V gene lookup returns CDR1 SEHNR and CDR2 FQNEAQ (reference sequence). Trimming pared 4 bases from V and 1 base from J, leaving 4 bases between. This CDR3 has 12 residues. CDR3 bases: TGTGCCAGCAGCTCAAAGAACACTGAAGCTTTCTTT. This gives the protein CASSSKNTEAFF.

In its sample, this clonotype was seen many times. The rearrangement uses TRBV2 and TRBJ2-3; unclear D gene. CDR1 and CDR2 (germline): SNHLY, FYNNEI. This CDR3 comprises 12 residues. V lost 7 bases and J 2 bases, leaving 7 bases between the germline ends. The CDR3 region is CASMGNTDTQYF. CDR3 bases: TGTGCCAGCATGGGTAACACAGATACGCAGTATTTT. Full variable domain (missing parts from reference TRBV2 and TRBJ2-3): EPEVTQTPSHQVTQMGQEVILRCVPISNHLYFYWYRQILGQKVEFLVSFYNNEISEKSEIFDDQFSVERPDGSNFTLKIRSTKLEDSAMYFCASMGNTDTQYFGPGTRLTVL.

This clonotype was detected a few times. This chain uses TRBV2 with TRBJ1-1, with a weak D call TRBD1 (6 bases). The CDR3 is 14 amino acids. The V gene lost 4 bases and the J gene lost 6 bases, with 15 bases spanning the gap. CDR1 and CDR2 from the germline V gene are SNHLY and FYNNEI. In DNA, the CDR3 is TGTGCCAGCAGTGCATTGAGGGGGGACGCTGAAGCTTTCTTT. This encodes CASSALRGDAEAFF.

J is TRBJ1-3 and V is TRBV12-3 or TRBV12-4; D is unresolved. This CDR3 region has 16 residues. Trimming stripped 3 bases from V and 0 bases from J, with 12 bases between. CDR3 sequence (DNA): TGTGCCAGCAGTTTCGATTCGGGAAGCTCTGGAAACACCATATATTTT. Encoded protein: CASSFDSGSSGNTIYF.

As regards this clonotype: This may be a read error: a much more frequent sequence differs by one nucleotide. The CDR3 end shows no conserved phenylalanine or tryptophan, and so a read error is likely. CDR3 DNA sequence: TGCGCCAGCAGCCAAGCGAGACACCCCTCGGGACAGCCCCAGCATCTT. Protein: CASSQARHPSGQPQHL. The rearrangement uses TRBV4-1 and TRBJ1-5; D gene uncertain. Germline CDR1 MGHRA, CDR2 YSYEKL. The length of the CDR3 is 16 residues. V was pared by 1 base and J by 7 bases, with 17 bases between.

The chain couples TRBV6-1 to TRBJ2-7; a weak D match, TRBD1 (7 bases). CDR3 length equals 16 residues. Per the germline V gene, CDR1 is MNHNS and CDR2 is SASEGT. V was cut by 5 bases and J by 3 bases, with 20 bases left in between. The CDR3 region is CASSRRGRGIGYEQYF. In DNA form, the CDR3 reads TGTGCCAGCAGTCGGAGGGGGCGAGGAATAGGCTACGAGCAGTACTTC.

The chain has TRBV12-3 or TRBV12-4 and TRBJ2-5; 7 nucleotides line up with TRBD2. The CDR3 loop spans 14 amino acids. J was trimmed by 4 bases and V by 3 bases; bases with no gene match: 5. In DNA, the CDR3 is TGTGCCAGCAGTTTGTTAGGGAGGGCAGAGACCCAGTACTTC. As protein: CASSLLGRAETQYF.

At least ten counts were recorded for this clonotype. The CDR3 loop reads CASREVPGQTNSNQPQHF. In DNA, the CDR3 is TGTGCCAGCAGGGAGGTCCCGGGACAGACGAATAGCAATCAGCCCCAGCATTTT. V usage is TRBV28 and J usage is TRBJ1-5; TRBD1 aligns across 7 bases. V was pared by 6 bases and J by 0 bases, with 14 bases of the junction left unmatched. Germline V gene lookup returns CDR1 MDHEN and CDR2 SYDVKM. The CDR3 runs 18 residues.

This clonotype was recorded many times. A much larger clonotype is one base distant, so this may be a read error. The CDR3 coding sequence is TGTGCCGGCAGTACAGGAACGAACACCGGGGAGCTGTTTTTT. Translating it yields CAGSTGTNTGELFF. The chain combines TRBV6-4 with TRBJ2-2; weak D call: TRBD1 (5 bases). CDR1 MRHNA and CDR2 SNTAGT come from the germline V gene. The CDR3 length is 14 residues.

The genes are TRBV6-2 or TRBV6-3 and TRBJ1-1; 8 positions match TRBD1. V lost 6 bases and J lost 7; bases outside the gene matches: 7. From germline, CDR1 is MNHEY and CDR2 SVGEGT. CDR3 length: 13 amino acids. CDR3 coding DNA: TGTGCCAGCAGATCTACAGGGGGGGGTGAAGCTTTCTTT. Translating it yields CASRSTGGGEAFF.

V and J are TRBV24-1 and TRBJ1-5; D is uncertain. This CDR3 is built from 14 residues. Between the trimmed V and J ends, which lost 5 bases and 4 bases, there was a span of 11 bases. The germline V gene has CDR1 KGHDR and CDR2 SFDVKD. DNA of the CDR3: TGTGCCACCAGTGGTGGGTCGCGGAATCAGCCCCAGCATTTT. It yields the protein CATSGGSRNQPQHF.

Ten or more counts support this clonotype. J is TRBJ2-5 and V is TRBV6-5; 10 nucleotides match TRBD2. Trimming at V came to 2 bases and at J to 3 bases, leaving 6 bases not matched to a gene. The CDR3 runs 16 residues. Germline loops: CDR1 MNHEY, CDR2 SVGAGI. CDR3 DNA: TGTGCCAGCAGTTACGGCGGGACTAGCGTCGAAGAGACCCAGTACTTC. It yields the protein CASSYGGTSVEETQYF.

The table lists this clonotype with many counts. The genes are TRBV20-1 and TRBJ1-2; D call uncertain. Germline-derived CDR1 and CDR2 are DFQATT and SNEGSKA (reference sequence). Trimming left V 6 bases short and J 4 bases short, with 18 bases between. The CDR3 totals 14 residues. The CDR3 protein is CSAPRKGEGYGYTF. The CDR3 coding sequence is TGCAGTGCCCCTCGTAAGGGAGAAGGCTATGGCTACACCTTC.

This clonotype has only a few counts. The chain uses TRBV7-2 and TRBJ1-1; D call uncertain. With 1 base removed from V and 0 bases from J, the gap between germline ends came to 9 bases. The CDR3 runs 15 residues. Germline V lookup: CDR1 SGHTA, CDR2 FQGNSA. In nucleotides, the CDR3 is TGTGCCAGCAGCTTAGTCGGTGAAATGAACACTGAAGCTTTCTTT. Translated: CASSLVGEMNTEAFF. Combining the CDR3 with reference TRBV7-2 and TRBJ1-1 gives the whole variable domain GAGVSQSPSNKVTEKGKDVELRCDPISGHTALYWYRQSLGQGLEFLIYFQGNSAPDKSGLPSDRFSAERTGGSVSTLTIQRTQQEDSAVYLCASSLVGEMNTEAFFGQGTRLTVV.

The chain has TRBV6-1 and TRBJ2-7; a weak D match, TRBD2 (6 bases). Germline CDR1 reads MNHNS; CDR2 reads SASEGT. This CDR3 spans 15 amino acids. Trimming removed 4 bases from V and 2 bases from J, with 15 bases in between. Here the CDR3 DNA reads TGTGCCAGCAGTGCCGCCGGGACTCAACCCTACGAGCAGTACTTC. Amino acid sequence: CASSAAGTQPYEQYF.

Comment on this clonotype: A much bigger clone sits one base away, suggesting this may be a read error. J is TRBJ2-2 and V is TRBV20-1, with 10 nucleotides matching TRBD2. Trimming at V came to 0 bases and at J to 10 bases, leaving 14 bases not matched to a gene. In germline, CDR1 is DFQATT, CDR2 SNEGSKA (reference sequence). The CDR3 is made up of 17 amino acids. CDR3 nucleotides: TGCAGTGCTAGAGATATCGCTAGCGGGAGTAGGGCCGCGGAGCTGTTTTTT. It encodes CSARDIASGSRAAELFF.